A single sample gave rise to the 20 T cell receptor beta chains below, sequenced in a study of blood T cell repertoires in COVID-19. Assay: immunoSEQ multiplex PCR; the TCRdb copy retains only in-frame clones and omits some. The sample carries over 150,000 clones, 84% recorded once. The sample taken for sequencing was peripheral blood. Source of these receptors: a man between 65 and 80 years old with active or convalescent COVID-19.

The chain uses TRBV15 and TRBJ1-2, with D perhaps matching TRBD1 (6 bases). Germline CDR1 and CDR2: LNHNV and YYDKDF (reference sequence). V lost 3 bases and J lost 5, with 10 bases in between. This CDR3 has 13 amino acids. The CDR3 here is CATSRNRDYGYTF. The CDR3 DNA is TGTGCCACCAGCAGGAACAGGGATTATGGCTACACCTTC.

The CDR3 spells CASSPGVYNEQFF. The CDR3, as DNA: TGTGCCAGCAGCCCGGGAGTCTACAATGAGCAGTTCTTC. V and J are TRBV7-9 and TRBJ2-1; TRBD2 is a possible D gene (6 bases). CDR3 length: 13 residues. Germline V gives CDR1 SEHNR, CDR2 FQNEAQ (reference sequence). Between the trimmed V and J ends, which lost 5 bases and 3 bases, there was a span of 8 bases.

J is TRBJ1-4 and V is TRBV7-2; 7 bases line up with TRBD1. The CDR3 extends over 15 amino acids. The V segment lost 1 base and the J segment 3 bases; nucleotides outside the gene matches: 2. The germline V gene encodes CDR1 SGHTA and CDR2 FQGNSA. CDR3 sequence: CASSLVGTANEKLFF. The CDR3 DNA sequence: TGTGCCAGCAGCTTAGTAGGGACAGCTAATGAAAAACTGTTTTTT.

The chain is built from TRBV7-2 and TRBJ2-1, with D perhaps matching TRBD1 (6 bases). Looked up from germline, CDR1 is SGHTA and CDR2 is FQGNSA. Trimming cost V 4 bases and J 2 bases, with 12 bases left between them. The CDR3 covers 15 residues. CDR3 amino acids: CASSSTRGAYNEQFF. Here the CDR3 DNA reads TGTGCCAGCAGCTCCACCAGGGGTGCCTACAATGAGCAGTTCTTC.

V usage is TRBV5-6 and J usage is TRBJ1-6; no clear D. CDR1 SGHDT and CDR2 YYEEEE come from the germline V gene. V lost 3 bases and J 7 bases, leaving 11 bases between the germline ends. The length of the CDR3 is 14 residues. Here the CDR3 DNA reads TGTGCCAGCAGCTGGACCGCGGGGAATTCACCCCTCCACTTT. Protein: CASSWTAGNSPLHF.

V and J are TRBV9 and TRBJ2-2; 7 nucleotides align to TRBD1. The length of the CDR3 is 16 residues. Germline CDR1 and CDR2: SGDLS and YYNGEE. The junction had 2 bases not matched to a gene; V was cut back by 0 bases and J by 0 bases. CDR3 coding DNA: TGTGCCAGCAGCGTAGTCGGGACAGCGAACACCGGGGAGCTGTTTTTT. It encodes CASSVVGTANTGELFF.

The rearrangement links TRBV27 to TRBJ2-7; TRBD1 agrees at 9 bases. The CDR3 length is 15 residues. Germline-derived CDR1 and CDR2 are MNHEY and SMNVEV (reference sequence). The ends lost 6 bases at V and 0 bases at J; junction bases unmatched: 6. As DNA, the CDR3 is TGTGCCAGCAGCTTAGGGACAGGGTTCTCCTACGAGCAGTACTTC. Protein: CASSLGTGFSYEQYF.

The chain joins TRBV4-3 to TRBJ1-5; D is uncertain. The CDR3 totals 16 residues. Germline CDR1 is LGHNA and CDR2 is YSLEER. Trimming stripped 0 bases from V and 0 bases from J, with 9 bases between. This chain's CDR3 is CASSQDRLVSNQPQHF. DNA for the CDR3: TGCGCCAGCAGCCAAGATCGGTTAGTTAGCAATCAGCCCCAGCATTTT.

This chain links TRBV11-2 with TRBJ2-7, with D unresolved. The ends were cut back, 1 base at V and 4 bases at J, with 11 bases in the middle. This CDR3 is 14 amino acids long. The germline gives CDR1 SGHAT, CDR2 FQNNGV. In DNA, the CDR3 is TGTGCCAGCAGCTTAGTCCGCAACTCATACGAGCAGTACTTC. It specifies CASSLVRNSYEQYF.

This chain connects TRBV10-3 to TRBJ2-5; the match to TRBD2 covers 8 bases. The V gene's germline CDR1 is ENHRY and CDR2 SYGVKD. The CDR3 runs to 16 residues. The trim removed 4 bases at V and 3 bases at J, leaving 10 bases unmatched. The CDR3 DNA sequence: TGTGCCATCAGTGCAAGCGGGAGAGGCTCGGAAGAGACCCAGTACTTC. Its protein is CAISASGRGSEETQYF.

V is TRBV5-1 and J is TRBJ2-5; D not certain. This CDR3 is built from 12 residues. Germline-derived CDR1 and CDR2 are SGHRS and YFSETQ. With 3 bases removed from V and 4 bases from J, the gap between germline ends came to 7 bases. CDR3 region: CASSSPRETQYF. The CDR3 nucleotides read TGCGCCAGCAGCTCTCCCCGAGAGACCCAGTACTTC.

The V gene is TRBV24-1, the J gene TRBJ2-2; the match to TRBD1 covers 8 bases. The CDR3 sequence is 18 residues long. Germline V lookup: CDR1 KGHDR, CDR2 SFDVKD. With V trimmed by 3 bases and J by 2 bases, 10 bases remained unmatched. CDR3 in amino acids: CATSDPSVGQGNTGELFF. CDR3 in DNA: TGTGCCACCAGTGATCCCAGTGTTGGACAGGGCAACACCGGGGAGCTGTTTTTT.

The chain is built from TRBV24-1 and TRBJ2-3, with TRBD2 matching 10 bases. The CDR3 has 18 amino acids. CDR1 is KGHDR, CDR2 SFDVKD, per germline. The V segment lost 4 bases and the J segment 2 bases; nucleotides outside the gene matches: 11. CDR3 sequence reads: CATSEGSSGRVFTDTQYF. The DNA for the CDR3 is TGTGCCACCAGTGAAGGGTCGAGCGGGAGGGTATTCACAGATACGCAGTATTTT.

This clone was detected a few times. The rearrangement joins TRBV4-3 to TRBJ2-2, with D hard to call. The germline V gene encodes CDR1 LGHNA and CDR2 YSLEER. The CDR3 totals 15 residues. Trimming took 0 bases from V and 6 from J, leaving 11 bases between them. CDR3 sequence (DNA): TGCGCCAGCAGCCAAGATACAAGTGGAGCCGGGGAGCTGTTTTTT. Translated, it gives CASSQDTSGAGELFF.

V and J are TRBV29-1 and TRBJ1-2; TRBD1 aligns across 8 bases. V was pared by 7 bases and J by 8 bases, with 6 bases of the junction left unmatched. CDR1 is SQVTM and CDR2 is ANQGSEA in the germline V gene. This CDR3 is 11 amino acids long. The CDR3 is CSGGTGSGYTF. CDR3 nucleotide sequence: TGCAGCGGTGGGACAGGCAGCGGCTACACCTTC.

The V call is TRBV18, the J call TRBJ1-5; 7 bases line up with TRBD1. There are 17 residues in the CDR3. Germline CDR1 reads KGHSH; CDR2 reads LQKENI. Trimming removed 2 bases from V and 2 bases from J; junction bases left unmatched: 9. CDR3 sequence reads: CASSPGGGLLGNQPQHF. DNA for the CDR3: TGTGCCAGCTCACCAGGAGGGGGCCTGCTGGGCAATCAGCCCCAGCATTTT.

The V gene is TRBV7-9, the J gene TRBJ2-2, with D possibly being TRBD2 (5 bases). Deletions cut 7 bases from V and 0 bases from J, with 12 bases between. The germline V gene encodes CDR1 SEHNR and CDR2 FQNEAQ (reference sequence). The CDR3 covers 15 residues. Here the CDR3 reads CASNTGSANTGELFF. The DNA for the CDR3 is TGTGCCAGCAATACGGGTAGCGCGAACACCGGGGAGCTGTTTTTT. The full variable domain, rest sourced from reference TRBV7-9 and TRBJ2-2, is DTGVSQNPRHKITKRGQNVTFRCDPISEHNRLYWYRQTLGQGPEFLTYFQNEAQLEKSRLLSDRFSAERPKGSFSTLEIQRTEQGDSAMYLCASNTGSANTGELFFGEGSRLTVL.

This clone was found a few times. V usage is TRBV5-1 and J usage is TRBJ2-2; 7 nucleotides align to TRBD1. V trimming: 4 bases; J trimming: 0 bases; junction bases outside the gene matches: 3. The V gene's germline CDR1 is SGHRS and CDR2 YFSETQ. The CDR3 contains 15 residues. The CDR3 nucleotides read TGCGCCAGCAGCGGGGACAGTTCGAACACCGGGGAGCTGTTTTTT. As protein: CASSGDSSNTGELFF.

The chain combines TRBV7-3 with TRBJ2-2; D not resolved. The CDR3 spans 12 residues. From germline, CDR1 is SGHTA and CDR2 FQGTGA. V shed 4 bases and J shed 7 bases, with 7 bases lying between them. CDR3 DNA: TGTGCCAGCAGCTCCAGTTACGGGGAGCTGTTTTTT. Translation: CASSSSYGELFF.

V gene TRBV21-1 combines with J gene TRBJ2-5; the tabulated D call, TRBD1, remains unverified against the DNA. TRBV21-1 constitutes a pseudogene. The CDR3 length is 13 residues. The CDR3 DNA reads as TGTGCCAGCAATGACAGGGGAAGGGAGACCCAGTACTTC. This sequence encodes CASNDRGRETQYF.